Listed below are T cell receptor beta chains from one sample, sequenced in a study of T cells in Graves' hyperthyroidism and ophthalmopathy. TCRdb reanalysed the multiplex PCR reads using MiXCR and keeps one entry per CDR3 protein. The data contain 280,000 or so distinct CDR3 sequences, around 15% of them singletons. Sequenced input: blood. Receptor source: a woman aged 50 to 60 with Graves' hyperthyroidism that later progressed to Graves' ophthalmopathy. CDR3s include the opening cysteine and the closing phenylalanine or tryptophan. D genes are given only for firm matches. Not every row has a clone size; where given, it reads once, few, many or a size class.

d_gene	v_gene	abundance	j_gene	CDR3nt	CDR3aa
TRBD1	TRBV3-1	many	TRBJ1-1	TGTGCCAGCAGCCTACAGGGGGGTAAAACTGAAGCTTTCTTT	CASSLQGGKTEAFF
NA	TRBV28	many	TRBJ2-7	TGTGCCAGTTGCTTGAGGCCGCCATCCTACGAGCAGTACTTC	CASCLRPPSYEQYF
NA	TRBV18	few	TRBJ1-4	TGTGCCAGCTCACCAAGGGGGATTAATGAAAAACTGTTTTTT	CASSPRGINEKLFF
NA	TRBV30	NA	TRBJ2-2	TGTGCCTGGAGACCTACTAGAATCGGGGAGCTGTTTTTT	CAWRPTRIGELFF
NA	TRBV12-3/TRBV12-4	many	TRBJ1-1	TGTGCCAGCAGCTTACCAAGCGGGACAGAAGCTTTCTTT	CASSLPSGTEAFF
TRBD2	TRBV2	many	TRBJ2-7	TGTGCCAGCAGAGGGACTAGCGGGAGGGACGAGCAGTACTTC	CASRGTSGRDEQYF
TRBD1	TRBV11-2	many	TRBJ1-1	TGTGCCAGCAGCCCAAAGTGGGACAGGGTTACTGAAGCTTTCTTT	CASSPKWDRVTEAFF
NA	TRBV5-1	many	TRBJ2-2	TGCGCCAGCAGCTTGGAGGATTTGGGGCAGAGGCGCGGGGAGCTGTTTTTT	CASSLEDLGQRRGELFF
NA	TRBV7-7	many	TRBJ2-7	TGTGCTAGCAGCCTAGACTCCTCCGGCGAGCAGTACTTC	CASSLDSSGEQYF
TRBD2	TRBV20-1	many	TRBJ2-1	TGCAGTGCTAGAGATTATTTCGCTGGGACTAGACGCGGTGAGCAGTTCTTC	CSARDYFAGTRRGEQFF
TRBD1	TRBV6-1	few	TRBJ2-1	TGTGCCAGCAGAGGGACAGGGTACAATGAGCAGTTCTTC	CASRGTGYNEQFF
NA	TRBV18	NA	TRBJ1-1	TGTGCCAGCTCACCGTGGAGGAACACTGAAGCTTTCTTT	CASSPWRNTEAFF
NA	TRBV12-3/TRBV12-4	NA	TRBJ1-1	TGTGCCAGCAGGTTACAGGCGAACACTGAAGCTTTCTTT	CASRLQANTEAFF
NA	TRBV27	few	TRBJ1-4	TGTGCCAGCAGTTTCGCCCGGGGAAAGGTGTGGGAAAAACTGTTTTTT	CASSFARGKVWEKLFF
TRBD2	TRBV28	many	TRBJ2-5	TGTGCCAGCAGTTCCCTCTTGACGGGAGGGGGGCAAGAGACCCAGTACTTC	CASSSLLTGGGQETQYF
NA	TRBV28	many	TRBJ2-2	TGTGCCAGCACCTCTGGGGGATCGAACACCGGGGAGCTGTTTTTT	CASTSGGSNTGELFF
NA	TRBV15	NA	TRBJ1-6	TGTGCCACCAGCAGAGATCTCACAGTAGATTCACCCCTCCACTTT	CATSRDLTVDSPLHF
NA	TRBV2	many	TRBJ2-7	TGTGCCAGCAGCCCTGGGAGCGAACAGGGTTTCCACGAGCAGTACTTC	CASSPGSEQGFHEQYF
NA	TRBV20-1	many	TRBJ2-1	TGCAGTGCTAGAGATAGGGGCGGAGTCGTCTACAATGAGCAGTTCTTC	CSARDRGGVVYNEQFF
NA	TRBV19	NA	TRBJ1-2	TGTGCCAGTAGTATATCCCTCGCGTCTGGCTACACCTTC	CASSISLASGYTF
NA	TRBV7-9	NA	TRBJ1-1	TGTGCCAGCAGCTTATGGGGGGGAGGGGCTTTCTTT	CASSLWGGGAFF
NA	TRBV11-2	many	TRBJ2-7	TGTGCCAGCAGTCTCCCAGGGTTGACCGAGCAGTACTTC	CASSLPGLTEQYF
NA	TRBV29-1	many	TRBJ1-5	TGCAGCGTGAGGTGGGGTAGCAATCAGCCCCAGCATTTT	CSVRWGSNQPQHF
NA	TRBV5-1	many	TRBJ2-1	TGCGCCAGCAGCGCTGACTATTACAATGAGCAGTTCTTC	CASSADYYNEQFF
NA	TRBV10-2	NA	TRBJ1-6	TGCGCCAGCAGTGTACGGGCTTACAATTCACCCCTCCACTTT	CASSVRAYNSPLHF
NA	TRBV5-5	many	TRBJ2-2	TGTGCCAGCAGGTCGACAGGAACGTCCACCGGGGAGCTGTTTTTT	CASRSTGTSTGELFF
NA	TRBV2	many	TRBJ1-6	TGTGCCAGCAGTGAGTACAGGGAAAGCTCACCCCTCCACTTT	CASSEYRESSPLHF
NA	TRBV28	many	TRBJ1-5	TGTGCCAGCAGCGGGGACAATAGCAATCAGCCCCAGCATTTT	CASSGDNSNQPQHF
NA	TRBV24-1	many	TRBJ2-1	TGTGCCACCACCCCAATACAGGGAGGTGAGCAGTTCTTC	CATTPIQGGEQFF
NA	TRBV6-1	many	TRBJ2-2	TGTGCCAGCTCACCCACCCCCGGGGAGCTGTTTTTT	CASSPTPGELFF
NA	TRBV9	many	TRBJ2-1	TGTGCCAGCAGCGTAGCCTCCAGGGAGGCGGGCGTGACCTACAATGAGCAGTTCTTC	CASSVASREAGVTYNEQFF
TRBD2	TRBV10-3	many	TRBJ2-3	TGTGCCATCAGTGAGGCAGGCGGACTAGCGGGCGCAGATACGCAGTATTTT	CAISEAGGLAGADTQYF
NA	TRBV9	many	TRBJ2-7	TGTGCCAGCAGCGTAGCCCCCGGAGTAGCCGGGGATGTGTGGTCCTACGAGCAGTACTTC	CASSVAPGVAGDVWSYEQYF
TRBD2	TRBV12-5	NA	TRBJ2-1	TGTGCTAGTGGTTCGGGGACTAGCGGGCCAAATGAGCAGTTCTTC	CASGSGTSGPNEQFF
NA	TRBV24-1	many	TRBJ2-1	TGTGCCACCAGTGACCCAAGCGAGGTCCCTGAGCAGTTCTTC	CATSDPSEVPEQFF
NA	TRBV20-1	once	TRBJ1-5	TGCAGTGCTAGAGATTCGCACAGGGTGGATTTT	CSARDSHRVDF
NA	TRBV5-1	NA	TRBJ1-2	TGCGCCAGCAGCCAGGGGACAACCGGCTATGGCTACACCTTC	CASSQGTTGYGYTF
NA	TRBV15	few	TRBJ1-6	TGTGCCACCAGCCCCGTTAGGACAGAGTCACCCCTCCACTTT	CATSPVRTESPLHF
TRBD2	TRBV2	many	TRBJ2-7	TGTGCCAGCAGTGCAAGCGGGAGAGGGTTGGGGGAGCAGTACTTC	CASSASGRGLGEQYF
NA	TRBV29-1	many	TRBJ1-3	TGCAGCGTTGGGACCTCTGGAAACACCATATATTTT	CSVGTSGNTIYF
TRBD2	TRBV11-2	many	TRBJ2-1	TGTGCCAGCAGCCTCGGGACTAGCGGGACACTATCCTACAATGAGCAGTTCTTC	CASSLGTSGTLSYNEQFF
NA	TRBV5-1	NA	TRBJ2-7	TGCGCCAGCAGCATAGAGGACGGTTACGAGCAGTACTTC	CASSIEDGYEQYF
NA	TRBV4-1	NA	TRBJ2-7	TGCGCCAGCAGCCAACAAAGACAGACCCCTCGGGACGAGCAGTACTTC	CASSQQRQTPRDEQYF
NA	TRBV7-2	NA	TRBJ2-3	TGTGCCAGCAGCTTAGCGGTCAAAAGCACAGATACGCAGTATTTT	CASSLAVKSTDTQYF
NA	TRBV20-1	many	TRBJ2-1	TGCAGTGCTGGGACTTTTCTTAATGAGCAGTTCTTC	CSAGTFLNEQFF
TRBD2	TRBV12-3/TRBV12-4	NA	TRBJ2-5	TGTGCCAGCAGTTCTCCCCCGACTAGCGCGGGAGAGACCCAGTACTTC	CASSSPPTSAGETQYF
NA	TRBV20-1	few	TRBJ2-7	TGCAGTGCGCCGGGGGAGGACTCCTACGAGCAGTACTTC	CSAPGEDSYEQYF
NA	TRBV20-1	NA	TRBJ1-2	TGCAGTGCTAGAGATGATGGGGGTGGCTATGGCTACACCTTC	CSARDDGGGYGYTF